What follows is one TCR beta chain and its context. This sample is drawn from a study of T cells in tuberculosis. Germline V gene sequence: CDR1 LGHNA, CDR2 YSLEER. The CDR3 is made up of 17 amino acids. Trimming cost V 4 bases and J 2 bases, with 19 bases left between them. Thawed, overnight-rested PBMC were stained with GMM-loaded CD1B tetramer, viability dye and anti-CD3, then sorted. The CD1B tetramers carried C32 glucose monomycolate purified from Rhodococcus equi. PBMC for tetramer sorting were first depleted of CD14-expressing monocytes. About 94,000 tetramer-negative cells were sorted from each donor. The method was immunoSEQ multiplex PCR; TCRdb's version includes in-frame clones alone and lacks a portion of them. The sample includes approximately 57,000 clones, roughly 86% seen only once; the top ten take 21%.

Sequencing input: CD1b-GMM tetramer-negative cells sorted from PBMCs. The V call is TRBV4-3, the J call TRBJ2-3; a weak D match, TRBD2 (6 bases). The receptor was derived from an adult woman with latent tuberculosis. CDR3 bases: TGCGCCAGCAGCCCCTCCCGAGGTAGCGGACCCACAGATACGCAGTATTTT. It specifies CASSPSRGSGPTDTQYF.